This T cell receptor (beta chain) was captured in a study of shared clonotypes between healthy human individuals. Background on the study: Aged between 18 and 49, the donors were two women and a few men.

Per the original data handling: Junction-only immunoSEQ data arrived without quality scores, meaning filtering differed. Some clones are missing from TCRdb's copy, which holds only in-frame ones; the method was immunoSEQ multiplex PCR. V and J calls and clone size come straight from that table; D and trimming were deduced from the DNA. The data show millions of clones, with 90% to 95% seen just once and 1.5% to 2% held by the top ten. Concerning this clone: Its antigen is not identified.

In the naive CD8 group, cells lacked CD45RO and were positively selected for CCR7, so terminally differentiated effector memory CD45RA+ cells were left out. General study findings and limits: Roughly 5% of naive CD4 clonotypes were common to a handful of donors.

This receptor was identified in a man aged 18 to 29 in good health. Some clones in this sample may be carry-over from other donors' samples. Sequencing used naive CD8+ T cells from PBMCs.

The CDR3: CASSWSQGESYNEQFF. The CDR3 nucleotides are TGTGCCAGCAGCTGGTCCCAGGGGGAGTCCTACAATGAGCAGTTCTTC. The chain combines TRBV27 with TRBJ2-1, with TRBD1 matching over 7 bases. This CDR3 has 16 amino acids. Germline CDR1 reads MNHEY; CDR2 reads SMNVEV (reference sequence). Trimming cost V 6 bases and J 1 base; bases outside gene matches: 9.